Included here is one T cell receptor (beta chain) sequence, with context. CD8+ and CD4+ T cells taken from blood had their TCR beta sequenced. Both CD4+ and CD8+ T cells were negatively isolated, and TEMRA cells underwent FACS enrichment. V lost 1 base, J lost 0 bases, and 2 bases stayed unmatched. The germline V gene encodes CDR1 LNHNV and CDR2 YYDKDF (reference sequence). There are 17 residues in the CDR3. This sample is drawn from a study of CD8 T cells in Susac syndrome. Study background: Susac syndrome patients were untreated, on corticosteroids with some adding intravenous immunoglobulin, or on intravenous immunoglobulin only.

Random hexamers were used to reverse transcribe 0.5 to 1 ug of RNA. The amplification used immunoSEQ multiplex PCR on TCR beta CDR3; it spanned 54 Vbeta and 13 Jbeta. TCRdb reprocessed the immunoSEQ multiplex PCR reads with MiXCR, giving one entry per CDR3 protein. The sample lists 150,000 to 200,000 distinct CDR3 sequences; roughly 94% were seen once. The clonotype originates from a human donor with Susac syndrome. The chain employs TRBV15 and TRBJ2-1, with TRBD1 matching 11 bases. Sequenced material: CD4+ T cells from PBMCs. CDR3 region: CATSRGGTGGSYNEQFF. The CDR3 region has the DNA TGTGCCACCAGCAGAGGAGGGACAGGGGGCTCCTACAATGAGCAGTTCTTC.